One T cell receptor (beta chain) is described in this entry. Its antigen remains unknown. This record comes from a study of cytomegalovirus exposure and HLA in healthy donors. Overall study findings and caveats: Usually a TCR sequence was rare, but some public TCRs were found in many donors. Cytomegalovirus-associated status was assigned to about 160 TCR beta chains. Specific recognition of CMV antigens was confirmed in vitro for a few chains (all CMV-associated). According to a subsequent analysis, TCR clusters from the first cohort were inclined to appear together in the roughly 120 validation repertoires.

Per germline, CDR1 SGHAT and CDR2 FQNNGV. The CDR3 runs 17 residues. V shed 0 bases, J shed 4 bases, and the junction held 10 bases outside the gene matches. Repertoires were generated with immunoSEQ multiplex PCR, while TCRdb's copy carries only in-frame clones and drops some. The sample includes about 120,000 clones, about 89% of them seen just once. The receptor's source is a woman younger than 30 in good health and CMV-seronegative. The V gene is TRBV11-2, the J gene TRBJ2-7, with 9 bases fitting TRBD2. Sequencing was performed on PBMCs. The CDR3 region is CASSLDLLAGVGYEQYF. Written as DNA, the CDR3 is TGTGCCAGCAGCTTAGACCTCTTAGCGGGAGTTGGATACGAGCAGTACTTC. Supplemented by reference TRBV11-2 and TRBJ2-7, the full variable domain reads EAGVAQSPRYKIIEKRQSVAFWCNPISGHATLYWYQQILGQGPKLLIQFQNNGVVDDSQLPKDRFSAERLKGVDSTLKIQPAKLEDSAVYLCASSLDLLAGVGYEQYFGPGTRLTVT.